A selection of T cell receptor beta chains follows, all from one sample in a study of tumor-infiltrating lymphocytes in glioblastoma multiforme. Each CDR3 protein is one row after TCRdb ran MiXCR on the multiplex PCR reads. The profile covers more than 10,000 distinct CDR3 sequences, with around 66% appearing a single time and about a third taken by the ten largest. Sequencing was done on a sample of brain tumor tissue. These receptors all come from a male donor with glioblastoma. The CDR3 runs from the conserved cysteine through the conserved F or W. Each record gives: CDR3 protein, CDR3 DNA, D gene, V gene, clone size, J gene. D genes are given only for firm matches. Only part of the rows carry a size: once, few, many, or a class if the clone is expanded.

CASRTSGSVNEQYF	TGTGCCAGCAGGACTAGCGGGAGTGTCAACGAGCAGTACTTC	TRBD2	TRBV11-1	.	TRBJ2-7
CASSPGQGFYDYTF	TGTGCCAGCAGCCCTGGACAGGGGTTCTATGACTACACCTTC	TRBD1	TRBV11-3	.	TRBJ1-2
CASSPNIGRSYTF	TGTGCCAGCAGCCCCAATATAGGTCGGAGCTACACCTTC	.	TRBV7-2	.	TRBJ1-2
CASSYSARGGNQAQQF	TGCGCCAGCAGTTACTCGGCCAGGGGTGGCAATCAGGCCCAGCAGTTT	.	TRBV6-5	.	TRBJ1-5
CSAVTGHHLTDTQYF	TGCAGTGCGGTAACGGGACATCATCTCACAGATACGCAGTATTTT	.	TRBV20-1	medium-sized	TRBJ2-3
CASSQLAGYTGELFF	TGCGCCAGCAGTCAACTAGCGGGGTACACCGGGGAGCTGTTTTTT	TRBD2	TRBV10-2	few	TRBJ2-2
CSASGTGSYEQYF	TGCAGTGCTAGTGGGACGGGGTCCTACGAGCAGTACTTC	.	TRBV20-1	.	TRBJ2-7
CASSPRREGEQFF	TGTGCCAGCAGTCCGAGGAGGGAGGGTGAGCAGTTCTTC	TRBD2	TRBV11-3	.	TRBJ2-1
CTSRSLATGDQPQHF	TGCACCAGCCGATCCTTGGCGACAGGGGATCAGCCCCAGCATTTT	TRBD1	TRBV10-2	few	TRBJ1-5
CTSSSAGGGGTEAFF	TGTACCAGCAGCTCCGCAGGGGGCGGAGGCACTGAAGCTTTCTTT	TRBD1	TRBV7-3	few	TRBJ1-1
CASSQGASGKAIQDNEQFF	TGCGCCAGCAGCCAAGGGGCTAGCGGGAAGGCCATTCAGGACAATGAGCAGTTCTTC	TRBD2	TRBV4-1	few	TRBJ2-1
CAISAGRFEQPQHF	TGTGCCATCAGTGCAGGGAGATTTGAACAGCCCCAGCATTTT	.	TRBV10-3	.	TRBJ1-5
CASSFWTGDDEQYF	TGTGCCAGCAGCTTTTGGACAGGGGATGACGAGCAGTACTTC	TRBD1	TRBV7-2	.	TRBJ2-7
CASRLGASGYEQYF	TGTGCCAGCAGGCTTGGGGCTAGCGGTTACGAGCAGTACTTC	TRBD2	TRBV6-2/TRBV6-3	medium-sized	TRBJ2-7
CVSTPSFGQELAVNTGELFF	TGTGTCAGCACCCCCTCGTTCGGCCAAGAGCTAGCGGTAAACACCGGGGAGCTGTTTTTT	TRBD2	TRBV11-2	.	TRBJ2-2
CASSCLGETPKETQYF	TGTGCCAGCAGTTGCTTAGGCGAGACACCAAAAGAGACCCAGTACTTC	.	TRBV6-6	.	TRBJ2-5
CASSFTLEGTEAFF	TGTGCCAGCAGCTTTACTTTGGAAGGAACTGAAGCTTTCTTT	.	TRBV7-9	many	TRBJ1-1
CASSPPGRQETQYF	TGTGCCAGCTCACCACCGGGCCGGCAAGAGACCCAGTACTTC	.	TRBV18	few	TRBJ2-5
CASSEALGLRSNQPQHF	TGTGCCAGCAGTGAAGCGCTTGGTCTAAGAAGCAATCAGCCCCAGCATTTT	.	TRBV6-1	.	TRBJ1-5
CASSLGIRNTQYF	TGTGCCAGTAGTTTGGGGATCCGGAATACGCAGTATTTT	.	TRBV12-3/TRBV12-4	.	TRBJ2-3
CASSQEQRLADNEQFF	TGTGCCAGCAGCCAAGAACAAAGACTAGCGGACAATGAGCAGTTCTTC	TRBD2	TRBV3-1	once	TRBJ2-1
CSTRGEVGLYEQFF	TGCAGTACTAGAGGTGAGGTAGGGCTGTATGAGCAGTTCTTC	.	TRBV20-1	few	TRBJ2-1
CSVVLREGVTGELFF	TGCAGCGTTGTTCTGCGGGAAGGGGTCACCGGGGAGCTGTTTTTT	.	TRBV29-1	.	TRBJ2-2
CASIPTGGYEQYF	TGTGCCAGTATTCCGACAGGGGGCTACGAGCAGTACTTC	TRBD1	TRBV19	.	TRBJ2-7
CASTTSFGQGLEVNTGELFF	TGTGCTAGCACCACCTCATTCGGCCAAGGGCTAGAGGTAAACACCGGGGAGCTGTTTTTT	.	TRBV11-2	.	TRBJ2-2
CSASVRLAGIDELSF	TGCAGTGCTAGTGTCAGACTAGCGGGTATTGATGAGCTGTCCTTC	TRBD2	TRBV20-1	many	TRBJ2-1
CASGRNYEQYF	TGTGCCAGCGGAAGAAACTACGAGCAGTACTTC	.	TRBV28	few	TRBJ2-7
CASSLDSRETQYF	TGCGCCAGCAGCCTAGATAGCAGGGAGACCCAGTACTTC	.	TRBV4-1	.	TRBJ2-5
CSARRSLNDRFF	TGTAGTGCTCGGCGTTCGCTCAATGATCGGTTCTTC	.	TRBV20-1	.	TRBJ2-1
CASSSPGTSWGNEQFF	TGTGCCAGCAGTTCTCCCGGGACTAGCTGGGGTAATGAGCAGTTCTTC	TRBD2	TRBV6-2/TRBV6-3	.	TRBJ2-1
CASSAEGQVETQYF	TGTGCCAGCAGTGCGGAGGGCCAGGTAGAGACCCAGTACTTC	.	TRBV6-5	.	TRBJ2-5
CANTASGRGNEQFF	TGCGCCAACACGGCTAGCGGGAGAGGCAATGAGCAGTTCTTC	TRBD2	TRBV10-2	.	TRBJ2-1
CSVAGGLADNEQFF	TGCAGCGTGGCGGGGGGGCTAGCAGACAATGAGCAGTTCTTC	TRBD2	TRBV29-1	.	TRBJ2-1
CASSQDGNYGYTF	TGCGCCAGCAGCCAGGACGGTAACTATGGCTACACCTTC	.	TRBV5-1	many	TRBJ1-2
CAISPAGAADTQYF	TGTGCCATCAGTCCAGCGGGAGCTGCAGATACGCAGTATTTT	TRBD2	TRBV10-3	.	TRBJ2-3
CSVEDSDMGTYNEQFF	TGCAGCGTTGAAGACTCGGACATGGGAACCTACAATGAGCAGTTCTTC	.	TRBV29-1	.	TRBJ2-1
CATSTNTDTQYF	TGTGCCACCAGTACCAATACAGATACGCAGTATTTT	.	TRBV24-1	.	TRBJ2-3
CAISDGTSNEQFF	TGTGCCATCAGTGATGGGACTAGCAATGAGCAGTTCTTC	TRBD2	TRBV10-3	medium-sized	TRBJ2-1
CASSEDSNTGELFF	TGCGCCAGCAGCGAGGACAGTAACACCGGGGAGCTGTTTTTT	.	TRBV4-3	many	TRBJ2-2
CASSPAGHLAKNIQYF	TGTGCCAGCAGCCCTGCGGGACATCTAGCCAAAAACATTCAGTACTTC	.	TRBV14	medium-sized	TRBJ2-4
CSARGTARWETQYF	TGCAGTGCTAGAGGGACCGCAAGGTGGGAGACCCAGTACTTC	.	TRBV20-1	medium-sized	TRBJ2-5
CASSSNAGTGEDEQFF	TGTGCCAGCAGCTCTAACGCCGGGACAGGGGAGGATGAGCAGTTCTTC	TRBD1	TRBV5-5	few	TRBJ2-1
CASTVVGLEEETQYF	TGTGCCAGCACCGTTGTGGGACTCGAGGAAGAGACCCAGTACTTC	.	TRBV12-3/TRBV12-4	few	TRBJ2-5
CASSLARADTEASF	TGCGCCAGCAGCTTGGCGAGGGCGGACACTGAAGCTTCCTTT	.	TRBV5-1	.	TRBJ1-1
CAISDPSGSLLHEQFF	TGTGCCATCAGTGACCCTAGCGGGAGCCTTCTTCATGAGCAGTTCTTC	TRBD2	TRBV10-3	.	TRBJ2-1
CSAEPRFTGYTF	TGCAGTGCCGAACCCCGATTCACTGGCTACACCTTC	.	TRBV20-1	.	TRBJ1-2
CASMKDFTDTQYF	TGTGCCAGCATGAAGGACTTCACAGATACGCAGTATTTT	.	TRBV28	.	TRBJ2-3
CASSQRTSTDTQYF	TGCGCCAGCAGCCAAAGGACCAGCACAGATACGCAGTATTTT	.	TRBV4-1	few	TRBJ2-3
CASSLGFGTWDTEAFF	TGTGCCAGTAGCTTAGGGTTTGGGACCTGGGACACTGAAGCTTTCTTT	.	TRBV11-2	.	TRBJ1-1
CSARQGRGQPQYF	TGCAGTGCTAGGCAAGGGAGGGGTCAGCCCCAGTATTTT	TRBD2	TRBV20-1	.	TRBJ2-3
CSARERGIDTQYF	TGCAGTGCTAGAGAGCGAGGCATAGATACGCAGTATTTT	.	TRBV20-1	.	TRBJ2-3
CSARRGNYNQPQHF	TGCAGTGCTAGACGCGGAAACTACAATCAGCCCCAGCATTTT	.	TRBV20-1	.	TRBJ1-5
CANSQEASERAIQDNEQFF	TGCGCCAACAGCCAAGAGGCTAGCGAGAGGGCCATTCAGGACAATGAGCAGTTCTTC	.	TRBV4-1	.	TRBJ2-1
CASRGHVVTGNYGYTF	TGTGCCAGCAGAGGGCATGTCGTTACCGGCAACTATGGCTACACCTTC	.	TRBV6-5	.	TRBJ1-2
CASSATGGKDEAFF	TGTGCCAGCAGTGCCACAGGAGGGAAGGATGAAGCTTTCTTT	.	TRBV6-1	once	TRBJ1-1
CASSIPGLSTEAFF	TGTGCCAGCTCCATCCCGGGCCTTAGCACAGAAGCTTTCTTT	.	TRBV12-3/TRBV12-4	once	TRBJ1-1
CASSFASPDTQYF	TGTGCCAGCAGCTTCGCGAGTCCAGATACGCAGTATTTT	.	TRBV11-1	.	TRBJ2-3
CASVGLGETQYF	TGTGCCAGTGTCGGACTAGGGGAGACCCAGTACTTC	TRBD2	TRBV11-2	.	TRBJ2-5